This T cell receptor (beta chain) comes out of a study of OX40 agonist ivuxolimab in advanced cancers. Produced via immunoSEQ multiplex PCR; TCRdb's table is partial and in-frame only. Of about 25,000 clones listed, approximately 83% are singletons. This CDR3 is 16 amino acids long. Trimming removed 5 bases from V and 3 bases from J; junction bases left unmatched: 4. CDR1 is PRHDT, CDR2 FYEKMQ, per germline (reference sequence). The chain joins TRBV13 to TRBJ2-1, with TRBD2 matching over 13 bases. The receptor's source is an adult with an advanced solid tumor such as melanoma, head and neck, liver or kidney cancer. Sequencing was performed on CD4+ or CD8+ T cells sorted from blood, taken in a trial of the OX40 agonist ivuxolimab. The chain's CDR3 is CASSPRTSGSYNEQFF. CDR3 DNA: TGTGCCAGCAGCCCCCGGACTAGCGGGAGCTACAATGAGCAGTTCTTC.